The rows below give T cell receptor beta chains drawn from one sample of a study of cytomegalovirus exposure and HLA in healthy donors. Some clones are missing from TCRdb's copy, which holds only in-frame ones; the method was immunoSEQ multiplex PCR. Counted here are some 140,000 clones, 65% to 80% occurring once; the ten biggest clones make up about 4%. Sequencing was done on a sample of PBMCs. The receptors shown here come from a woman aged 40 to 55 in good health and CMV-seronegative. The CDR3 runs from the conserved cysteine through the conserved F or W.

j_call v_call cdr3_aa
TRBJ1-2 TRBV19 CASSIGRVSGGYTF
TRBJ2-7 TRBV2 CASNRERGSGEQYF
TRBJ1-1 TRBV7-9 CASSRYQGDPTEAFF
TRBJ2-7 TRBV5-4 CASSLLAGTVYEQYF
TRBJ2-4 TRBV11-3 CASSSRDTQNIQYF
TRBJ1-5 TRBV19 CAISRDRDQPQHF
TRBJ2-1 TRBV10-3 CAISQESGVGSYNEQFF
TRBJ2-5 TRBV29-1 CSVDRGGNQETQYF
TRBJ2-1 TRBV20-1 CSARLYNEQFF
TRBJ1-1 TRBV6-6 CASSPRTGRASTEAFF
TRBJ1-1 TRBV5-1 CASSGDRVRNTEAFF
TRBJ2-6 TRBV27 CASSLSSPAGGLSGANVLTF
TRBJ2-1 TRBV13 CASSLVASGGPNEQFF
TRBJ1-2 TRBV2 CASRTGLNYGYTF
TRBJ2-5 TRBV10-3 CAINRTSGNPRGGETQYF
TRBJ1-1 TRBV6-6 CASSSGGHDLNTEAFF
TRBJ1-1 TRBV19 CASSIKGQGAEAFF
TRBJ2-1 TRBV6-5 CASSPAGLNNEQFF
TRBJ2-7 TRBV7-2 CASSLGTGYSYEQYF
TRBJ1-1 TRBV2 CASRWRQGGTEAFF
TRBJ2-4 TRBV7-8 CASSLEGGELAKNIQYF
TRBJ1-5 TRBV27 CASSLTDRDQPQHF
TRBJ2-5 TRBV5-8 CASSLYGGAVETQYF
TRBJ2-7 TRBV10-3 CAISESGQGVSYEQYF
TRBJ1-5 TRBV15 CATQRDSNQPQHF
TRBJ1-3 TRBV29-1 CSVRDAGNTIYF
TRBJ2-6 TRBV28 CASSSQGSGANVLTF
TRBJ2-5 TRBV6-1 CASSEGGGMETQYF
TRBJ1-1 TRBV28 CASSSRNTEAFF
TRBJ1-4 TRBV19 CASSIQGSGGKLFF
TRBJ2-5 TRBV6-6 CASSTRVSADGTQYF
TRBJ1-2 TRBV19 CASSKGANYGYTF
TRBJ2-7 TRBV5-1 CASSLAQGIPYEQYF
TRBJ2-7 TRBV7-2 CASSSERYPYEQYF
TRBJ1-5 TRBV19 CASSTSGQGKRSQPQHF
TRBJ2-1 TRBV29-1 CSAGPGTSENEQFF
TRBJ2-2 TRBV5-1 CASSREVGGPTGELFF
TRBJ2-3 TRBV6-6 CASSLQWQGADTQYF
TRBJ1-2 TRBV4-1 CASSLGTATGGYTF
TRBJ1-1 TRBV7-9 CASSLARGNTEAFF
TRBJ1-2 TRBV5-1 CASSLGQGGYGYTF
TRBJ2-5 TRBV11-3 CASSLGLADRAQYF
TRBJ2-1 TRBV28 CASSPTPLYEQFF
TRBJ2-7 TRBV4-2 CASSPLEGSYEQYF
TRBJ1-5 TRBV6-6 CASSQRTGAHF